Listed below are T cell receptor beta chains from one sample, sequenced in a study of blood T cells in healthy people across ages. TCRdb itself ran the 5' RACE reads through MiXCR, one entry per CDR3 protein. This table has around 900,000 distinct CDR3 sequences, just over 50% appearing once. Material for sequencing was blood. Receptors were obtained from a woman in her sixties in good health. CDR3s include the opening cysteine and the closing phenylalanine or tryptophan. D genes are given only for firm matches. Rows may omit the clone size; those that give it use once, few, many or a size class.

V,J,D,size,DNA,CDR3
TRBV11-3,TRBJ2-4,TRBD1,-,TGTGCCAGCAGCAAATCCGGGACAGGGAGGGAGCAGTACTTC,CASSKSGTGREQYF
TRBV7-9,TRBJ1-5,-,-,TGTGCCAGCAGCTCAGGGATCGGGCAGCCCCAGCATTTT,CASSSGIGQPQHF
TRBV7-9,TRBJ2-7,TRBD2,few,TGTGCCAGCAGCTTAGGTGGGCTAGCGGGACACGAGCAGTACTTC,CASSLGGLAGHEQYF
TRBV9,TRBJ2-7,-,few,TGTGCCAGCAGCGGTAGACGGAGACCACCTTATTACGAGCAGTACTTC,CASSGRRRPPYYEQYF
TRBV21-1,TRBJ1-2,-,few,TGTGCCAGCAGCACCGGGACAGACCTGGGCTATGGCTACACCTTC,CASSTGTDLGYGYTF
TRBV28,TRBJ2-7,-,-,TGTGCCAGCAGACACCGAGATAGCGAGCAGTACTTC,CASRHRDSEQYF
TRBV9,TRBJ2-7,TRBD2,few,TGTGCCAGCAGCGAGAGAGGGACTAGCGGTAACTACGAGCAGTACTTC,CASSERGTSGNYEQYF
TRBV3-1,TRBJ1-4,-,-,TGTGCCAGCAGCCAAGAGAAGTTAAGTTTTTTGGGATCAACTAATGAAAAACTGTTTTTT,CASSQEKLSFLGSTNEKLFF
TRBV7-2,TRBJ1-5,-,-,TGTGCCAGCAGCTTAGGCGGGGGGGCGGGTCAGCCCCAGCATTTT,CASSLGGGAGQPQHF
TRBV28,TRBJ2-3,-,-,TGTGCCAGCACGGGGGCGAACACAGATACGCAGTATTTT,CASTGANTDTQYF
TRBV10-3,TRBJ2-6,-,-,TGTGCCATCAGCGGTAGGGCTCCTGGGGCCAACGTCCTGACTTTC,CAISGRAPGANVLTF
TRBV5-5,TRBJ2-3,-,few,TGTGCCAGCAGCTTGAGTGGGACGGAGTACACAGATACGCAGTATTTT,CASSLSGTEYTDTQYF
TRBV5-1,TRBJ1-6,-,-,TGCGCCAGCAGCTTGGTTGGGGACCCACGGAACTCACCCCTCCACTTT,CASSLVGDPRNSPLHF
TRBV27,TRBJ2-5,TRBD1,-,TGTGCCAGCACCCCCGGGGCAGGGGGCAATAAGCAGTACTTC,CASTPGAGGNKQYF
TRBV4-1,TRBJ2-1,-,-,TGCGCCAGCAGCCCCCAGGGAGGGACAAGGTACAATGAGCAGTTCTTC,CASSPQGGTRYNEQFF
TRBV7-6,TRBJ2-7,-,-,TGTGCCAGCAGCTTAGATATGGTTGGGGGGACAGCATCCTACGAGCAGTACTTC,CASSLDMVGGTASYEQYF
TRBV7-2,TRBJ2-7,-,-,TGTGCCAGCAGCCTGCCCCAAGGGGACCAGTACTTC,CASSLPQGDQYF
TRBV12-3/TRBV12-4,TRBJ2-1,TRBD2,-,TGTGCCAGCAGTCCTCGGACTAGCGGGAGCCTTACCGAGCAGTTCTTC,CASSPRTSGSLTEQFF
TRBV20-1,TRBJ1-5,-,once,TGCAGTGCCACCGGGGGGGGAAGGGGCAATCAGCCCCAGCATTTT,CSATGGGRGNQPQHF
TRBV10-3,TRBJ2-7,TRBD1,few,TGTGCCATCAGTCCGGGACAGAATAGCTACGAGCAGTACTTC,CAISPGQNSYEQYF
TRBV29-1,TRBJ2-7,-,-,TGCAGCGTTGTGGTGCAACCCCCCTACGAGCAGTACTTC,CSVVVQPPYEQYF
TRBV27,TRBJ2-7,TRBD2,-,TGTGCCAGCAGTTTGGCCGGGACTAGCGGGACAGTCTCCTACGAGCAGTACTTC,CASSLAGTSGTVSYEQYF
TRBV6-4,TRBJ1-2,TRBD1,-,TGTGCCAGCAGTCAGACCGGGACAGGGGGCGGCTACACCTTC,CASSQTGTGGGYTF
TRBV30,TRBJ1-2,-,-,TGTGCCTGGGCGCGGGGGGTCTATGGCTACACCTTC,CAWARGVYGYTF
TRBV4-1,TRBJ2-5,TRBD2,-,TGCGCCAGCAGCCAAGATTGGGGGGGGAGAGAGACTAGCGGGAGGGCTCGTCGGTACTTC,CASSQDWGGRETSGRARRYF
TRBV2,TRBJ2-4,-,-,TGTGCCAGCAAAAAAAACGGAGGGGTCGGAAACATTCAGTACTTC,CASKKNGGVGNIQYF
TRBV4-3,TRBJ2-3,-,many,TGCGCCAGCAGCCAAGATCCAGCAGGCACAGATACGCAGTATTTT,CASSQDPAGTDTQYF
TRBV5-1,TRBJ1-2,-,few,TGCGCCAGCAGCTCACCCGCGGGGCTTTCCGATGGCTACACCTTC,CASSSPAGLSDGYTF
TRBV28,TRBJ2-1,-,-,TGTGCCACCCTATCGGGACATAGCTACAATGAGCAGTTCTTC,CATLSGHSYNEQFF
TRBV4-1,TRBJ2-4,TRBD2,-,TGCGCCAGCAGCCAGATCTCTAGCGGGGAAAACATTCAGTACTTC,CASSQISSGENIQYF
TRBV7-2,TRBJ1-2,-,few,TGTGCCAGCAGGACCCTCTCTCGTGGCTACACCTTC,CASRTLSRGYTF
TRBV5-1,TRBJ2-1,-,few,TGCGCCACAAGCACGGCGGACTCCTCCTACAATGAGCAGTTCTTC,CATSTADSSYNEQFF
TRBV12-3/TRBV12-4,TRBJ2-7,-,-,TGTGCCAGCAGCCTCACCACGCGCGCCTCCTACGAGCAGTACTTC,CASSLTTRASYEQYF
TRBV12-5,TRBJ1-2,-,few,TGTGCTAGTGGTTTTGACCGGGACTATGGCTACACCTTC,CASGFDRDYGYTF
TRBV28,TRBJ2-7,TRBD2,-,TGTGCCAGCAGCTCCATCGGGGAGGGCCCCTACGAGCAGTACTTC,CASSSIGEGPYEQYF
TRBV29-1,TRBJ2-3,-,-,TGCAGCGTTAACGGTGCTCCTACTGCACACACGCAGTATTTT,CSVNGAPTAHTQYF
TRBV29-1,TRBJ2-7,TRBD2,-,TGCAGCGTTGGGACTAGCGGCTCCCACGAGCAGTACTTC,CSVGTSGSHEQYF
TRBV7-9,TRBJ1-1,-,few,TGTGCCAGCAGCCCGAGACAGGAATTGAACACTGAAGCTTTCTTT,CASSPRQELNTEAFF
TRBV6-1,TRBJ2-7,-,-,TGTGCCAGCAGGGAGTCGTACGAGCAGTACTTC,CASRESYEQYF
TRBV6-6,TRBJ2-7,TRBD2,-,TGTGCCAGCAGTTACTCGGGACTACCCTACGAGCAGTACTTC,CASSYSGLPYEQYF
TRBV20-1,TRBJ2-7,TRBD2,-,TGCAGTGCTAGCGGGGGGGCGCAAGAGCAGTACTTC,CSASGGAQEQYF
TRBV27,TRBJ1-1,-,few,TGTGCCAGCAGTTTAATGGGCCTAAAGGGAATGAACACTGAAGCTTTCTTT,CASSLMGLKGMNTEAFF
TRBV21-1,TRBJ1-6,-,-,TGTGCCAGCAGCAAAGTGGGACTCCTCATGGTGAATTCACCCCTCCACTTT,CASSKVGLLMVNSPLHF
TRBV7-2,TRBJ2-7,TRBD2,-,TGTGCCAGCAGCTTAGGTAGCGGGAGGACCTACGAGCAGTACTTC,CASSLGSGRTYEQYF
TRBV10-3,TRBJ2-7,-,few,TGTGCCATCAGTGAGGGCCTTAGAGACTACGAGCAGTACTTC,CAISEGLRDYEQYF
TRBV7-2,TRBJ2-6,-,many,TGTGCCAGCAGCTTAGTGGGGGGCGGGGCCAACGTCCTGACTTTC,CASSLVGGGANVLTF
TRBV20-1,TRBJ2-7,TRBD2,many,TGCAGCGCTCGGACTAGCGGGAGGTACGAGCAGTACTTC,CSARTSGRYEQYF
TRBV12-3/TRBV12-4,TRBJ1-2,-,-,TGTGCCAGCAGACAGAAGGTGATCAGTAACTATGGCTACACCTTC,CASRQKVISNYGYTF
TRBV20-1,TRBJ2-5,-,few,TGCAGTGCGCCTAAGCCGGGACTGTACCAAGAGACCCAGTACTTC,CSAPKPGLYQETQYF
TRBV6-5,TRBJ1-1,TRBD1,-,TGTGCCAGTTTGAAGACCGGGACAGACACTGAAGCTTTCTTT,CASLKTGTDTEAFF
TRBV20-1,TRBJ1-2,-,few,TGCAGTGCTCTTCCCTGGGGACACATTGACTACACCTTC,CSALPWGHIDYTF
TRBV3-1,TRBJ2-1,TRBD2,-,TGTGCCAGCAGCCACCTAGCGGGAGGTACGGGTGAGCAGTTCTTC,CASSHLAGGTGEQFF
TRBV7-9,TRBJ2-7,-,-,TGTGCCAGCAGCCCTTTTGACAGGACCATTGCCTACGAGCAGTACTTC,CASSPFDRTIAYEQYF
TRBV20-1,TRBJ1-2,-,-,TGCAGTGCCTCGGAAGGGCGGGGAAACTATAGCTACACCTTC,CSASEGRGNYSYTF
TRBV2,TRBJ2-7,-,many,TGTGCCAGCAGTCCGACGGTTGCCTACGAGCAGTACTTC,CASSPTVAYEQYF